These 20 T cell receptor beta chains originate from one sample sequenced in a study of OX40 agonist ivuxolimab in advanced cancers. To prepare the library, the immunoSEQ multiplex PCR assay was applied. What TCRdb holds here is the immuneACCESS table cut down to in-frame rearrangements. Part of the clones is not present; checked against another copy, under half of the missing clones reflect an unresolved V gene, and the others are unexplained. This sample gives about 83,000 clones in total; approximately 90% of them show up just once. The ten largest make up approximately 0.67% of the sample. The specimen was CD4+ or CD8+ T cells sorted from blood, collected in a trial of the OX40 agonist ivuxolimab. The source is an adult with an advanced solid tumor such as melanoma, head and neck, liver or kidney cancer.

The rearrangement links TRBV10-1 to TRBJ2-1; TRBD2 might be the D (6 bases). The CDR3 spans 13 residues. V was pared by 8 bases and J by 7 bases, with 15 bases between. CDR1 and CDR2 from the germline V gene are WNHNN and SYGVQD (reference sequence). The CDR3 DNA is TGCGCCAGCGCCCCAGGAGGGAGGAATGAGCAGTTCTTC. Translating gives CASAPGGRNEQFF.

V gene TRBV19 combines with J gene TRBJ2-2; 8 nucleotides agree with TRBD2. Germline CDR1 reads LNHDA; CDR2 reads SQIVND (reference sequence). The CDR3 totals 16 residues. V was pared by 3 bases and J by 6 bases, with 9 bases of the junction left unmatched. DNA of the CDR3: TGTGCCAGTAGTATCTCGGGAGGGGGATTGGCCGGGGAGCTGTTTTTT. It yields the protein CASSISGGGLAGELFF.

In its sample, this clone was seen once. The chain is built from TRBV12-5 and TRBJ1-1; tentatively, D is TRBD1 (5 bases). V dropped 4 bases and J dropped 4 bases, with 16 bases sitting between them. The CDR3 has 15 amino acids. Germline V gene sequence: CDR1 LGHNT, CDR2 FRNRAP. This CDR3 is CASGYLTEHGTEAFF. DNA of the CDR3: TGTGCTAGTGGTTACCTGACAGAGCATGGCACTGAAGCTTTCTTT.

This chain links TRBV30 with TRBJ2-7; D is perhaps TRBD1 or TRBD2 (5 bases each). Germline assignment: CDR1 GTSNPN and CDR2 SVGIG (reference sequence). V was trimmed by 2 bases and J by 5 bases, leaving 16 bases between them. This CDR3 comprises 14 residues. CDR3 sequence: CAWSTGPSTHEQYF. DNA for the CDR3: TGTGCCTGGAGTACGGGACCCTCGACTCACGAGCAGTACTTC.

The chain has TRBV30 and TRBJ1-1, with D tentatively TRBD1 (6 bases). Trimming took 7 bases from V and 6 from J, leaving 21 bases between them. Germline V CDR1 and CDR2: GTSNPN, SVGIG (reference sequence). The CDR3 loop spans 14 amino acids. CDR3 protein: CASSAKGDGAEAFF. Here the CDR3 DNA reads TGTGCCTCGAGCGCGAAGGGGGACGGGGCTGAAGCTTTCTTT. Variable domain in full (rest from reference TRBV30 and TRBJ1-1): SQTIHQWPATLVQPVGSPLSLECTVEGTSNPNLYWYRQAAGRGLQLLFYSVGIGQISSEVPQNLSASRPQDRQFILSSKKLLLSDSGFYLCASSAKGDGAEAFFGQGTRLTVV.

The genes are TRBV5-1 and TRBJ2-1; 8 bases are a match to TRBD2. J lost 0 bases, V lost 4 bases, and 9 bases had no gene match. Germline V lookup: CDR1 SGHRS, CDR2 YFSETQ. There are 17 residues in the CDR3. CDR3 sequence reads: CASSPTTGGGSYNEQFF. In DNA, the CDR3 is TGCGCCAGCAGCCCAACCACGGGAGGGGGCTCCTACAATGAGCAGTTCTTC.

This chain links TRBV28 with TRBJ1-5; no reliable D call. The CDR3 runs 12 residues. V was clipped by 5 bases and J by 6 bases, with 8 bases between them. CDR1 and CDR2 (germline): MDHEN, SYDVKM. CDR3 sequence reads: CASSRSVQPQHF. As DNA, the CDR3 is TGTGCCAGCAGTAGGTCCGTTCAGCCCCAGCATTTT.

The chain combines TRBV30 with TRBJ2-6; D gene unclear. CDR3 size: 14 residues. CDR1 is GTSNPN and CDR2 is SVGIG in the germline V gene (reference sequence). V was trimmed by 0 bases and J by 3 bases, leaving 6 bases between them. In nucleotides, the CDR3 is TGTGCCTGGAGTGTACTCGATGGGGCCAACGTCCTGACTTTC. Protein: CAWSVLDGANVLTF.

This chain joins TRBV19 and TRBJ1-5; 7 bases are shared with TRBD1. The V segment lost 8 bases and the J segment 0 bases; nucleotides outside the gene matches: 4. The CDR3 sequence is 14 residues long. CDR1 and CDR2 (germline): LNHDA, SQIVND (reference sequence). The CDR3: CASAGQLSNQPQHF. CDR3 sequence (DNA): TGTGCCAGTGCGGGACAGCTTAGCAATCAGCCCCAGCATTTT.

V usage is TRBV27 and J usage is TRBJ2-3; D gene uncertain. The CDR3 is made up of 13 amino acids. Trimming shortened V by 3 bases and J by 2 bases, and 6 bases separated the two germline ends. The germline V gene has CDR1 MNHEY and CDR2 SMNVEV (reference sequence). CDR3 amino acids: CASSFYYTDTQYF. In DNA, the CDR3 is TGTGCCAGCAGTTTTTACTACACAGATACGCAGTATTTT.

V gene TRBV10-3 combines with J gene TRBJ2-1; 8 bases line up with TRBD1. The CDR3 length is 16 residues. CDR1 is ENHRY, CDR2 SYGVKD, per germline. With V trimmed by 5 bases and J by 0 bases, 6 bases remained unmatched. The CDR3 sequence: CAISPQGASSYNEQFF. CDR3 nucleotide sequence: TGTGCCATCAGTCCTCAGGGGGCCAGCTCCTACAATGAGCAGTTCTTC.

This clone was seen only once. The chain uses TRBV9 and TRBJ2-3; TRBD2 matches at 8 bases. Germline CDR1 is SGDLS and CDR2 is YYNGEE. The CDR3 extends over 15 amino acids. J gave up 5 bases and V 4 bases, and 9 bases lay outside the gene matches. The CDR3 protein is CASSRQTGGQDTQYF. The DNA for the CDR3 is TGTGCCAGCAGCCGTCAAACGGGGGGGCAAGATACGCAGTATTTT.

The genes are TRBV2 and TRBJ1-2; TRBD1 agrees at 7 bases. With 4 bases clipped from V and 6 bases from J, the junction kept 8 bases outside the gene matches. The germline V gene encodes CDR1 SNHLY and CDR2 FYNNEI. This CDR3 contains 14 residues. CDR3: CASSVRQGDDGYTF. CDR3 nucleotides: TGTGCCAGCAGTGTTAGACAGGGTGACGATGGCTACACCTTC.

V and J are TRBV9 and TRBJ2-3; TRBD2 is a possible D gene (5 bases). The CDR3 length is 15 residues. Germline-derived CDR1 and CDR2 are SGDLS and YYNGEE. Trimming shortened V by 6 bases and J by 2 bases, and 16 bases separated the two germline ends. This chain's CDR3 is CASTKGRAFTDTQYF. CDR3 DNA sequence: TGTGCCAGCACCAAAGGGCGGGCTTTCACAGATACGCAGTATTTT.

About this clone itself: Other DNA sequences from this sample encode an identical CDR3 as well. The J gene is TRBJ2-5, the V gene TRBV7-9, with 7 bases that match TRBD2. Trimming removed 1 base from V and 3 bases from J; junction bases left unmatched: 2. The CDR3 contains 14 residues. From germline, CDR1 is SEHNR and CDR2 FQNEAQ (reference sequence). CDR3 DNA: TGTGCCAGCAGCTTAGGGCGGGGGAAAGAGACCCAGTACTTC. It translates to CASSLGRGKETQYF.

The chain links TRBV7-2 to TRBJ2-3; 14 nucleotides match TRBD2. V trimming: 3 bases; J trimming: 4 bases; junction bases outside the gene matches: 0. CDR1 SGHTA and CDR2 FQGNSA come from the germline V gene. The CDR3 sequence is 15 residues long. CDR3 DNA: TGTGCCAGCAGCTTGGGACTAGCGGGGGCAGATACGCAGTATTTT. Translation gives CASSLGLAGADTQYF.

This clone appeared once. This chain uses TRBV5-1 with TRBJ1-1, with a tentative D call TRBD1 (5 bases). The ends were cut back, 6 bases at V and 10 bases at J, with 25 bases in the middle. CDR1 is SGHRS and CDR2 is YFSETQ in the germline V gene. The CDR3 is 15 amino acids. CDR3 coding DNA: TGCGCCAGCACCCCCGGGGCCCAGGGCGCCCATACAGCTTTCTTT. Translated: CASTPGAQGAHTAFF. Full variable domain (rest looked up from reference TRBV5-1 and TRBJ1-1): KAGVTQTPRYLIKTRGQQVTLSCSPISGHRSVSWYQQTPGQGLQFLFEYFSETQRNKGNFPGRFSGRQFSNSRSEMNVSTLELGDSALYLCASTPGAQGAHTAFFGQGTRLTVV.

This clone is a singleton in its sample. This chain connects TRBV5-6 to TRBJ2-7; 7 nucleotides line up with TRBD1. CDR3 length: 13 amino acids. Germline lookup yields CDR1 SGHDT and CDR2 YYEEEE. The junction had 10 bases not matched to a gene; V was cut back by 4 bases and J by 9 bases. The chain's CDR3 is CASSLGQDQLQYF. The CDR3 DNA is TGTGCCAGCAGCCTAGGACAGGATCAATTGCAGTACTTC.

The chain carries TRBV7-2 and TRBJ1-2; D gene unclear. The CDR3 covers 15 residues. From germline, CDR1 is SGHTA and CDR2 FQGNSA. Trimming took 0 bases from V and 8 from J, leaving 16 bases between them. CDR3: CASSLAVPRMVGYTF. The CDR3 coding sequence is TGTGCCAGCAGCTTAGCGGTCCCCAGGATGGTAGGCTACACCTTC.

The chain recombines TRBV6-1 with TRBJ1-2; weak D call: TRBD1 (5 bases). Trimming took off 7 bases at V and 3 bases at J, with 12 bases between the two ends. The length of the CDR3 is 13 residues. Germline assignment: CDR1 MNHNS and CDR2 SASEGT. The CDR3 bases are TGTGCCAGCATCGTGACGGGGGACTATGGCTACACCTTC. It specifies CASIVTGDYGYTF.